These T cell receptor beta chains were read from a single sample in a study of T cell responses to AZD1222 COVID-19 vaccine. Clones were read by immunoSEQ multiplex PCR, and TCRdb kept only the in-frame ones, dropping some. In the table there are about 59,000 clones, roughly 89% of which are singletons. This specimen was peripheral blood, taken 28 days after the second AZD1222 dose. Receptors originate from an adult who received the AZD1222 COVID-19 vaccine. Each CDR3 is given with its conserved first and last residue. D genes are given only for firm matches. Rows may omit the clone size; those that give it use once, few, many or a size class.

TRBJ2-6,TRBD1,.,TRBV10-3,CAITRQGSGANVLTF,TGTGCCATCACAAGACAGGGATCTGGGGCCAACGTCCTGACTTTC
TRBJ1-6,TRBD1,.,TRBV10-3,CAISGSGGYNSPLHF,TGTGCCATCAGTGGGTCAGGGGGTTATAATTCACCCCTCCACTTT
TRBJ1-1,.,few,TRBV28,CASSFSTGTEAFF,TGTGCCAGCAGTTTTTCAACAGGGACTGAAGCTTTCTTT
TRBJ1-2,.,.,TRBV2,CASSEAPRQLINYGYTF,TGTGCCAGCAGTGAAGCGCCTAGACAGCTCATTAACTATGGCTACACCTTC
TRBJ2-3,TRBD2,.,TRBV7-2,CASSSRGSGTGTDTQYF,TGTGCCAGCAGCTCAAGAGGTAGCGGGACGGGCACAGATACGCAGTATTTT
TRBJ1-3,TRBD1,.,TRBV5-1,CASSPTGVLSSGNTIYF,TGCGCCAGCAGCCCGACAGGGGTGTTGAGCTCTGGAAACACCATATATTTT
TRBJ2-6,.,once,TRBV9,CASSVVGAGSGANVLTF,TGTGCCAGCAGCGTCGTGGGGGCCGGCTCTGGGGCCAACGTCCTGACTTTC
TRBJ1-2,TRBD1,once,TRBV7-9,CASSATHRGRGYTF,TGTGCCAGCAGCGCCACACACAGGGGACGTGGCTACACCTTC
TRBJ2-7,.,.,TRBV5-5,CASSFRDPGQTYEQYF,TGTGCCAGCAGCTTCCGGGACCCCGGACAGACTTACGAGCAGTACTTC
TRBJ2-7,.,once,TRBV6-5,CASLRETYEQYF,TGTGCCAGCTTAAGAGAGACCTACGAGCAGTACTTC
TRBJ2-7,TRBD1,.,TRBV7-2,CASSARQGSYEQYF,TGTGCCAGCAGCGCGCGACAGGGTTCCTACGAGCAGTACTTC
TRBJ2-7,TRBD1,.,TRBV19,CASSIGQGAWEQYF,TGTGCCAGTAGTATAGGGCAGGGGGCCTGGGAGCAGTACTTC
TRBJ2-5,.,.,TRBV18,CASSSSQQETQYF,TGTGCCAGCTCATCCTCCCAACAAGAGACCCAGTACTTC
TRBJ1-2,TRBD1,.,TRBV29-1,CSVPEGGQILNYGYTF,TGCAGCGTCCCCGAAGGGGGACAGATTCTTAACTATGGCTACACCTTC
TRBJ2-3,TRBD2,.,TRBV7-2,CASSLVASGGATDTQYF,TGTGCCAGCAGCTTAGTGGCTAGCGGAGGGGCCACAGATACGCAGTATTTT
TRBJ1-4,.,.,TRBV5-1,CASSLASGGFNEKLFF,TGCGCCAGCAGCTTGGCCTCAGGAGGGTTTAATGAAAAACTGTTTTTT
TRBJ2-7,.,once,TRBV7-2,CASSQSPLGYEQYF,TGTGCCAGCAGCCAGAGCCCGCTGGGTTACGAGCAGTACTTC
TRBJ2-4,TRBD2,.,TRBV28,CASSTLLAGVFQNIQYF,TGTGCCAGCAGTACTCTACTAGCGGGGGTTTTCCAAAACATTCAGTACTTC
TRBJ1-2,.,.,TRBV28,CASSLNRDGYTF,TGTGCCAGCAGTTTGAACAGGGATGGCTACACCTTC
TRBJ2-1,.,.,TRBV5-1,CASSPVEGEQFF,TGCGCCAGCAGCCCTGTAGAGGGGGAGCAGTTCTTC
TRBJ2-7,TRBD2,.,TRBV5-1,CASSLRGSPYEQYF,TGCGCCAGCAGCTTGCGCGGGAGCCCTTACGAGCAGTACTTC
TRBJ2-7,.,once,TRBV27,CASSLAGHTYEQYF,TGTGCCAGCAGCCTGGCGGGACACACCTACGAGCAGTACTTC
TRBJ1-2,.,.,TRBV11-2,CASRRPGFSYGYTF,TGTGCCAGCAGAAGACCAGGTTTTAGCTATGGCTACACCTTC
TRBJ2-2,.,.,TRBV5-1,CASTPTGNTGELFF,TGCGCCAGCACCCCAACAGGGAACACCGGGGAGCTGTTTTTT
TRBJ2-7,.,.,TRBV19,CASSIIGTHEQYF,TGTGCCAGTAGTATAATTGGGACTCACGAGCAGTACTTC
TRBJ2-7,TRBD1,once,TRBV12-3/TRBV12-4,CASRVQGANEQYF,TGTGCCAGCAGGGTGCAGGGGGCCAACGAGCAGTACTTC
TRBJ2-1,.,.,TRBV7-2,CASSFRDSGHEQFF,TGTGCCAGCAGCTTCCGGGACTCCGGCCATGAGCAGTTCTTC
TRBJ1-5,TRBD1,.,TRBV7-9,CASSLAPPGTGVKQPQHF,TGTGCCAGCAGCTTAGCGCCCCCCGGGACAGGGGTCAAGCAGCCCCAGCATTTT
TRBJ1-5,.,.,TRBV2,CASSDGSQPQHF,TGTGCCAGCAGTGATGGTTCTCAGCCCCAGCATTTT
TRBJ2-6,.,.,TRBV4-2,CASSQGDSTTSGANVLTF,TGTGCCAGCAGCCAAGGCGACAGTACCACGTCTGGGGCCAACGTCCTGACTTTC
TRBJ1-3,TRBD1,.,TRBV9,CASSVATGVSGNTIYF,TGTGCCAGCAGCGTAGCTACAGGGGTATCTGGAAACACCATATATTTT
TRBJ2-7,TRBD2,.,TRBV5-4,CASSWSGSGTLYEQYF,TGTGCCAGCAGCTGGAGTGGTAGCGGGACTCTCTACGAGCAGTACTTC
TRBJ1-3,.,few,TRBV7-9,CASSLESRSGNTIYF,TGTGCCAGCAGCTTAGAGAGCAGATCTGGAAACACCATATATTTT
TRBJ2-7,.,.,TRBV3-1/TRBV3-2,CASSQEGSYEQYF,TGTGCCAGCAGCCAAGAAGGAAGCTACGAGCAGTACTTC